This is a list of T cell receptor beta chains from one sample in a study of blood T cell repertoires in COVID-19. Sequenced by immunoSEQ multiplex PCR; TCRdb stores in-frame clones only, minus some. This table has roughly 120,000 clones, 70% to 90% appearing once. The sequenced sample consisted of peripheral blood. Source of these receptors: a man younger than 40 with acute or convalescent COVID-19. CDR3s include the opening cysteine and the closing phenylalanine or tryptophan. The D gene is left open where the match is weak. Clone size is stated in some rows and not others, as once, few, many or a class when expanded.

CDR3 protein: CASSPDREVSEAFF
CDR3 DNA: TGTGCCAGCAGCCCGGACAGGGAGGTCTCTGAAGCTTTCTTT
D gene: TRBD1
J gene: TRBJ1-1
clone size: many
V gene: TRBV4-2

CDR3 protein: CASSPMGEETQYF
CDR3 DNA: TGTGCCAGCAGCCCTATGGGAGAAGAGACCCAGTACTTC
D gene: -
J gene: TRBJ2-5
clone size: -
V gene: TRBV7-8

CDR3 protein: CSVEEGETHEAFF
CDR3 DNA: TGCAGCGTTGAAGAAGGGGAAACCCACGAAGCTTTCTTT
D gene: -
J gene: TRBJ1-1
clone size: -
V gene: TRBV29-1

CDR3 protein: CASSLDRGLGTEAFF
CDR3 DNA: TGTGCCAGCAGCTTGGACAGGGGGCTTGGTACTGAAGCTTTCTTT
D gene: TRBD1
J gene: TRBJ1-1
clone size: -
V gene: TRBV5-4

CDR3 protein: CASSVTTGSYGYTF
CDR3 DNA: TGCGCCAGCAGTGTGACGACAGGGAGCTATGGCTACACCTTC
D gene: TRBD1
J gene: TRBJ1-2
clone size: -
V gene: TRBV10-2

CDR3 protein: CASSPEFIRDTGSYGYTF
CDR3 DNA: TGTGCCAGCTCACCGGAATTCATCCGGGACACGGGCTCCTATGGCTACACCTTC
D gene: -
J gene: TRBJ1-2
clone size: -
V gene: TRBV18

CDR3 protein: CASRTGNYGYTF
CDR3 DNA: TGTGCCAGTAGGACGGGTAACTATGGCTACACCTTC
D gene: -
J gene: TRBJ1-2
clone size: -
V gene: TRBV19

CDR3 protein: CASSLERLAGGGSYNEQFF
CDR3 DNA: TGTGCCAGCAGCTTGGAGAGACTAGCGGGAGGTGGGTCCTACAATGAGCAGTTCTTC
D gene: TRBD2
J gene: TRBJ2-1
clone size: few
V gene: TRBV5-8

CDR3 protein: CASSPQGNGYTF
CDR3 DNA: TGTGCCAGCAGTCCCCAGGGGAATGGCTACACCTTC
D gene: -
J gene: TRBJ1-2
clone size: once
V gene: TRBV6-5

CDR3 protein: CASSPRGLAGANVLTF
CDR3 DNA: TGTGCCAGCAGTCCCAGGGGGCTGGCTGGGGCCAACGTCCTGACTTTC
D gene: TRBD1
J gene: TRBJ2-6
clone size: -
V gene: TRBV28

CDR3 protein: CASSQGPLGSNYGYTF
CDR3 DNA: TGTGCCAGCAGCCAAGGGCCCCTCGGGTCTAACTATGGCTACACCTTC
D gene: -
J gene: TRBJ1-2
clone size: -
V gene: TRBV4-2

CDR3 protein: CAISPGQGAGETQYF
CDR3 DNA: TGTGCCATCAGTCCGGGACAGGGGGCAGGGGAGACCCAGTACTTC
D gene: TRBD1
J gene: TRBJ2-5
clone size: -
V gene: TRBV10-3

CDR3 protein: CASSYRRDRGRSETQYF
CDR3 DNA: TGTGCCAGCAGTTACCGGAGGGACAGGGGGCGATCCGAGACCCAGTACTTC
D gene: TRBD1
J gene: TRBJ2-5
clone size: -
V gene: TRBV6-2/TRBV6-3

CDR3 protein: CASSKVLGTERQSLYGYTF
CDR3 DNA: TGTGCCAGCAGCAAAGTCCTCGGGACAGAGCGTCAATCCCTCTATGGCTACACCTTC
D gene: -
J gene: TRBJ1-2
clone size: -
V gene: TRBV21-1